The 11 T cell receptor beta chains below come from one sample, sequenced in a study of T cells in localized non-small cell lung cancer. TCRdb keeps only in-frame clones here, not all; method: immunoSEQ multiplex PCR. The table has fewer than 25,000 clones, roughly nine tenths seen once; the top ten hold roughly 7.2%. The material sequenced was peripheral blood, taken before any cancer treatment. The receptors here all came from a woman aged 40 to 75 with stage I lung adenocarcinoma.

The CDR3 here is CASSRPGLAGVLNEQFF. CDR3 nucleotides: TGTGCCAGCAGCCGACCTGGACTAGCGGGAGTCCTCAATGAGCAGTTCTTC. The J gene is TRBJ2-1, the V gene TRBV7-2, with 13 positions matching TRBD2. Per the germline V gene, CDR1 is SGHTA and CDR2 is FQGNSA. The length of the CDR3 is 17 residues. Unmatched junction bases numbered 10, after V lost 5 bases and J lost 6 bases.

This clone was found once. This chain connects TRBV28 to TRBJ1-3; no definite D call. CDR1 and CDR2 from the germline V gene are MDHEN and SYDVKM. The V end lost 8 bases, the J end lost 4 bases, and 9 bases lay between the germline ends. The CDR3 is made up of 12 amino acids. The CDR3 loop reads CASRLTGNTIYF. For the CDR3, the DNA is TGTGCCAGCCGTCTCACAGGAAACACCATATATTTT.

The chain links TRBV6-4 to TRBJ1-1; D is uncertain. CDR3 length: 14 residues. CDR1 and CDR2 (germline): MRHNA, SNTAGT. Trimming left V 5 bases short and J 4 bases short, with 14 bases between. The CDR3 nucleotides are TGTGCCAGCAGTACCGGGTGGGGAACCACTGAAGCTTTCTTT. This translates into CASSTGWGTTEAFF.

This chain connects TRBV9 to TRBJ2-5; perhaps TRBD2 as D (5 bases). Germline V gives CDR1 SGDLS, CDR2 YYNGEE. The CDR3 has 15 amino acids. V dropped 3 bases and J dropped 2 bases, with 14 bases sitting between them. CDR3 loop: CASSAGLQAQETQYF. The CDR3 DNA sequence: TGTGCCAGCAGCGCTGGACTCCAGGCACAAGAGACCCAGTACTTC.

The chain carries TRBV4-1 and TRBJ1-1, with a possible D match to TRBD1 (5 bases). The CDR3 totals 22 residues. Germline CDR1 and CDR2: MGHRA and YSYEKL. V lost 3 bases and J 10 bases, leaving 42 bases between the germline ends. The CDR3 DNA sequence: TGCGCCAGCAGCCAGGACCCCCTAGGGGCTACGAGGACGACGCAATCCTCCATGGGAGCTTTCTTT. Amino acids: CASSQDPLGATRTTQSSMGAFF.

This chain uses TRBV6-1 with TRBJ2-3, with D tentatively TRBD1 (5 bases). The CDR3 is 12 amino acids. V lost 3 bases, J lost 7 bases, and 8 bases lay in between. Germline V gene lookup returns CDR1 MNHNS and CDR2 SASEGT. The CDR3: CASSEGRHTQYF. The CDR3 DNA reads TGTGCCAGCAGTGAGGGGCGACATACGCAGTATTTT.

The chain combines TRBV30 with TRBJ1-4, with D possibly TRBD1 on 5 matching bases. CDR3 size: 14 residues. Trimming cost V 5 bases and J 7 bases, with 17 bases left between them. Looked up from germline, CDR1 is GTSNPN and CDR2 is SVGIG (reference sequence). Written as DNA, the CDR3 is TGTGCCTGGGCTCCGCTCTCGGGGGTTGAAAAACTGTTTTTT. Translating it yields CAWAPLSGVEKLFF.

The V gene is TRBV28, the J gene TRBJ1-1; D is ambiguous. The germline V gene encodes CDR1 MDHEN and CDR2 SYDVKM. The CDR3 sequence is 14 residues long. The V end lost 6 bases, the J end lost 2 bases, and 13 bases lay between the germline ends. CDR3 residues: CASSWRQPNTEAFF. The CDR3, as DNA: TGTGCCAGCAGCTGGCGCCAGCCTAACACTGAAGCTTTCTTT.

The rearrangement joins TRBV5-5 to TRBJ1-5; 7 bases match TRBD1. The germline V gene encodes CDR1 SGHKS and CDR2 YYEKEE (reference sequence). The V gene end was trimmed by 1 base and the J gene end by 9 bases; junction bases not matched to a gene: 10. CDR3 length: 15 residues. The CDR3 loop reads CASSLSRDSLVPQHF. CDR3 DNA: TGTGCCAGCAGCTTGTCCCGGGACAGCCTCGTGCCCCAGCATTTT. Full variable domain (missing parts from reference TRBV5-5 and TRBJ1-5): DAGVTQSPTHLIKTRGQQVTLRCSPISGHKSVSWYQQVLGQGPQFIFQYYEKEERGRGNFPDRFSARQFPNYSSELNVNALLLGDSALYLCASSLSRDSLVPQHFGDGTRLSIL.

J is TRBJ2-1 and V is TRBV10-3; 8 positions match TRBD2. V lost 7 bases and J lost 3; bases outside the gene matches: 2. CDR1 ENHRY and CDR2 SYGVKD come from the germline V gene. The CDR3 loop spans 13 amino acids. The CDR3 protein is CAIKSGSYNEQFF. CDR3 bases: TGTGCCATCAAGAGCGGGAGCTACAATGAGCAGTTCTTC.

This clone was observed once. This chain links TRBV6-6 with TRBJ2-2; D may be TRBD1 (6 bases). The CDR3 runs 14 residues. V lost 5 bases to trimming and J lost 6 bases, with 13 bases between them. The germline gives CDR1 MNHNY, CDR2 SVGAGI (reference sequence). CDR3 in DNA: TGTGCCAGCAGTAACCCTGGACAGCCCGGGGAGCTGTTTTTT. Translating it yields CASSNPGQPGELFF.